Below are 4 T cell receptor beta chains sequenced from a single sample in a study of T cells in Graves' hyperthyroidism and ophthalmopathy. RNA transcripts were the template for amplifying TCR beta CDR3 regions. First-round RT-PCR targeting the TCR CDR3 was performed with the HTBI primer set. MiXCR, applied by TCRdb to the multiplex PCR reads, yields one record per CDR3 protein. Of roughly 260,000 distinct CDR3 sequences detected, approximately 14% appear once; the ten largest clones hold about an eighth. Sequencing was done on a sample of blood. These receptors were obtained from a woman aged 40-49 years with Graves' hyperthyroidism that later progressed to Graves' ophthalmopathy.

V gene TRBV30 combines with J gene TRBJ2-5, with D unclear. Looked up from germline, CDR1 is GTSNPN and CDR2 is SVGIG (reference sequence). The germline V and J ends were trimmed by 5 bases and 3 bases, with 13 bases remaining between them. This CDR3 has 13 residues. The CDR3 spells CAWARLVKETQYF. Here the CDR3 DNA reads TGTGCCTGGGCTAGACTGGTAAAAGAGACCCAGTACTTC.

At least ten counts were recorded for this clonotype. The chain links TRBV12-3 or TRBV12-4 to TRBJ2-1; D possibly matches TRBD1 or TRBD2 (5 bases each). The CDR3 spans 15 residues. Trimming removed 7 bases at V and 6 bases at J, with 19 bases between. CDR3 coding DNA: TGTGCCAGCACCTCAGGGACCCCTGAACTCAATGAGCAGTTCTTC. This translates into CASTSGTPELNEQFF.

The table lists this clonotype with a few counts. CDR3 bases: TGTGCCAGCAGCTTGGGGGGGAGGTTCTCCTACAATGAGCAGTTCTTC. Amino acids: CASSLGGRFSYNEQFF. The chain links TRBV5-6 to TRBJ2-1; a weak D match, TRBD2 (6 bases). The CDR3 consists of 16 residues. Germline V gives CDR1 SGHDT, CDR2 YYEEEE. The V gene lost 0 bases and the J gene lost 0 bases, with 10 bases spanning the gap.

This clonotype was observed at least ten times. This chain links TRBV6-1 with TRBJ1-5; TRBD1 matches 7 bases. Trimming cost V 6 bases and J 4 bases; bases outside gene matches: 12. Germline V CDR1 and CDR2: MNHNS, SASEGT. This CDR3 contains 16 residues. CDR3 amino acids: CASRTRQGIGNQPQHF. The CDR3 DNA follows: TGTGCCAGCAGGACCAGACAGGGAATTGGGAATCAGCCCCAGCATTTT.